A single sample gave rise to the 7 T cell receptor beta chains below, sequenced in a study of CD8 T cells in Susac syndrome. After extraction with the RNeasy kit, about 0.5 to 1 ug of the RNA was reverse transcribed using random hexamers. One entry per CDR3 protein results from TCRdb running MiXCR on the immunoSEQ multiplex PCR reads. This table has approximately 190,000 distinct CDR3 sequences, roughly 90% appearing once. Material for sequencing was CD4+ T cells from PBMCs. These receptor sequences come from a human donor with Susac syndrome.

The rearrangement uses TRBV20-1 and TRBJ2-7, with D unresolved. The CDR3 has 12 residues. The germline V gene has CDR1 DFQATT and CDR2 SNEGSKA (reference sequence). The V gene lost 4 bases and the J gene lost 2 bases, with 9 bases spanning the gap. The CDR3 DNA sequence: TGCAGTGCTAAAGGCACTACCTACGAGCAGTACTTC. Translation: CSAKGTTYEQYF.

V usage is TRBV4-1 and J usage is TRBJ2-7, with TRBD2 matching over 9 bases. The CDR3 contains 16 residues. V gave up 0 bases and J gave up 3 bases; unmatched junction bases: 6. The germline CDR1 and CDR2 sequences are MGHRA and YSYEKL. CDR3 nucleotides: TGCGCCAGCAGCCAAGATCCGGCGGGAGGGATCTACGAGCAGTACTTC. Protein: CASSQDPAGGIYEQYF.

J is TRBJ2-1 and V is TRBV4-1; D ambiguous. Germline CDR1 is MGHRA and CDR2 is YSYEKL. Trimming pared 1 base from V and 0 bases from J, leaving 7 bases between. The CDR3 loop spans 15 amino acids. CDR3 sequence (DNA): TGCGCCAGCAGCCAAGGTCAGAGCTCCTACAATGAGCAGTTCTTC. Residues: CASSQGQSSYNEQFF.

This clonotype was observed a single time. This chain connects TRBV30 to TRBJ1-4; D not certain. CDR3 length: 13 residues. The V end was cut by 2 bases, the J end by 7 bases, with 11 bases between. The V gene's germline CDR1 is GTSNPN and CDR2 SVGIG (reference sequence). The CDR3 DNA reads TGTGCCTGGAGTAAGGAGTCCGGTGAAAAACTGTTTTTT. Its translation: CAWSKESGEKLFF.

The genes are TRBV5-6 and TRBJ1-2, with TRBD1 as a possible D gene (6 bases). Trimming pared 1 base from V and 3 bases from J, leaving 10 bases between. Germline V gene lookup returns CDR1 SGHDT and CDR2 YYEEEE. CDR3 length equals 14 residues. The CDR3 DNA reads TGTGCCAGCAGCTTGCGTGCAGGGGACTATGGCTACACCTTC. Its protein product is CASSLRAGDYGYTF.

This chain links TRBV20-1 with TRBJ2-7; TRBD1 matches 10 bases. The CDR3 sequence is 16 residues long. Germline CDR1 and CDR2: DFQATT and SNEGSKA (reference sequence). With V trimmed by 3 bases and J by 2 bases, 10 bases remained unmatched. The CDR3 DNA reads TGCAGTGCTAGCCGAGTAGGGACAGGGGATCCCTACGAGCAGTACTTC. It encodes CSASRVGTGDPYEQYF.

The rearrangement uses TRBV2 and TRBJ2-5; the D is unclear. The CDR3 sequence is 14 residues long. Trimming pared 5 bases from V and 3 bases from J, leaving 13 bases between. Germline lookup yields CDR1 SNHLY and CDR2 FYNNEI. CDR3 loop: CASSPISTEETQYF. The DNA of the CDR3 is TGTGCCAGCAGTCCGATCTCGACGGAAGAGACCCAGTACTTC. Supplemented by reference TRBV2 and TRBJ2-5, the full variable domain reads EPEVTQTPSHQVTQMGQEVILRCVPISNHLYFYWYRQILGQKVEFLVSFYNNEISEKSEIFDDQFSVERPDGSNFTLKIRSTKLEDSAMYFCASSPISTEETQYFGPGTRLLVL.